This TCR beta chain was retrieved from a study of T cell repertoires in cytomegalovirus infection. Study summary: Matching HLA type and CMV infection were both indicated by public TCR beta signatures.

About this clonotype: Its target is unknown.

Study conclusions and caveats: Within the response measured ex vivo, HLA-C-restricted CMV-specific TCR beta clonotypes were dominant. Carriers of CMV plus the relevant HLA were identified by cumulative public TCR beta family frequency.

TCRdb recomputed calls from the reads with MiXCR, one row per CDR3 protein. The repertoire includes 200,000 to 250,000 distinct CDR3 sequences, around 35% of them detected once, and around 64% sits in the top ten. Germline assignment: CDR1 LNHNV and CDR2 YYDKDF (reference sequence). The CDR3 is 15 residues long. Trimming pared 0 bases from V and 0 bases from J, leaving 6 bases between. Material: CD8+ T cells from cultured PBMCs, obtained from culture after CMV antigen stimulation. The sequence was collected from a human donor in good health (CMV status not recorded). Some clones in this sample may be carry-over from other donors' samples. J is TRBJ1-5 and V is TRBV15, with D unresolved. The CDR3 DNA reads TGTGCCACCAGCAGAGAGATTGATAGCAATCAGCCCCAGCATTTT. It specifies CATSREIDSNQPQHF. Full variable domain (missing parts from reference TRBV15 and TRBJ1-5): DAMVIQNPRYQVTQFGKPVTLSCSQTLNHNVMYWYQQKSSQAPKLLFHYYDKDFNNEADTPDNFQSRRPNTSFCFLDIRSPGLGDTAMYLCATSREIDSNQPQHFGDGTRLSIL.